This record concerns one TCR beta chain sequence. Its antigen is not identified. 13 Jbeta primers and 60 Vbeta primers were used for the PCR. Here immunoSEQ multiplex PCR was the method, and the copy in TCRdb shows in-frame clones only, minus some. This table holds 140,000 to 150,000 clones, about four fifths found once. The sample originates from a study of cytomegalovirus exposure and HLA in healthy donors. Regarding the study as a whole: What was likely a sequencing artifact was a cluster of highly shared sequence variants. In a later analysis, TCR beta V- and J-gene trimming showed a link to a missense DCLRE1C variant. Across donors, most TCRs were seen rarely, yet some public ones were widespread.

Everyone who donated was a healthy bone marrow donor. Sequences were obtained from PBMCs. This clonotype was sampled from a man between 40 and 49 years old in good health and CMV-seronegative.

CDR3 region: CASSFLRGGAAYEQYF. For the CDR3, the DNA is TGTGCCAGCAGTTTCCTGCGAGGGGGGGCAGCCTACGAGCAGTACTTC. The chain couples TRBV27 to TRBJ2-7, with D possibly being TRBD2 (7 bases). Germline-derived CDR1 and CDR2 are MNHEY and SMNVEV (reference sequence). The V gene lost 3 bases and the J gene lost 2 bases, with 17 bases spanning the gap. The length of the CDR3 is 16 residues.